This T cell receptor beta chain is from a study of identical twins. TCRdb redid the calling of the 5' RACE reads with MiXCR, one entry per CDR3 protein. The sample has roughly 690,000 distinct CDR3 sequences; around 20% are singletons. Overall study findings and caveats: The study reached conclusions through statistical analysis that was cross-sectional, not following the same donors. Models came in too low on out-of-frame TCR alpha sharing in monozygotic twins.

At least ten counts were recorded for this clonotype. What it binds is not known. Trimming took 4 bases from V and 0 from J, leaving 11 bases between them. The CDR3 loop spans 15 amino acids. From germline, CDR1 is SGHRS and CDR2 YFSETQ. This sample was shared with a second study, whose subject was T cells expressing NK-cell markers. That publication notes: Just one sequenced donor of eight was HCMV-seronegative, while seven were seropositive. A handful of donors showed these clonotypes also leading the CD3+CD56-NKG2C+ fraction.

This chain joins TRBV5-1 and TRBJ2-1, with unresolved D. The TCR sequence derives from a woman aged 18 to 35 in good health. The sequenced sample was PBMCs. The CDR3 bases are TGCGCCAGCAGCCCGCAAGGCGGCTCCTACAATGAGCAGTTCTTC. This codes for CASSPQGGSYNEQFF.